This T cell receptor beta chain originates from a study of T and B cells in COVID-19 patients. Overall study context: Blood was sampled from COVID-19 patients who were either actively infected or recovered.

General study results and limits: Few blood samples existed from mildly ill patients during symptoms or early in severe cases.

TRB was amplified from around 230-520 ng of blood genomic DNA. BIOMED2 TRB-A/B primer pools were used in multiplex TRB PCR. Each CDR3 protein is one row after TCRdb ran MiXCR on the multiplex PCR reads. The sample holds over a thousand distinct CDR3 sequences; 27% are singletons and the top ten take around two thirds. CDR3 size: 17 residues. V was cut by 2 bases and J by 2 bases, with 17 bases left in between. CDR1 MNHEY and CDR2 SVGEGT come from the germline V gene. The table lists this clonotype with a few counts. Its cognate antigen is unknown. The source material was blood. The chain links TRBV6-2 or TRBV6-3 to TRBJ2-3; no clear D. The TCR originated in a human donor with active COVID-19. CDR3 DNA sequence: TGTGCCAGCAGTTACCGAAGCCACTTCCCTGACACAGATACGCAGTATTTT. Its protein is CASSYRSHFPDTDTQYF.